What follows are 21 T cell receptor beta chains derived from one specimen sequenced in a study of T cell repertoires in cytomegalovirus infection. In TCRdb, the reads were re-called with MiXCR into one record per CDR3 protein. The data show 550,000 to 850,000 distinct CDR3 sequences, about 33% seen once. Which antigens these TCRs recognize remains unknown. The specimen was cultured PBMCs, collected from culture after CMV antigen stimulation. These receptors all come from a human donor in good health (CMV status not recorded). Some clones in this sample may be carry-over from other donors' samples.

The rearrangement uses TRBV7-8 and TRBJ2-5; TRBD2 is a possible D gene (6 bases). The CDR3 extends over 12 amino acids. Per germline, CDR1 SGHVS and CDR2 FQNEAQ. Between the trimmed V and J ends, which lost 4 bases and 7 bases, there was a span of 10 bases. The CDR3 region has the DNA TGTGCCAGCAGCTGGAGGGTGGGGACCCAGTACTTC. Its protein is CASSWRVGTQYF.

The V gene is TRBV19, the J gene TRBJ2-1; 10 bases align to TRBD2. V was clipped by 5 bases and J by 6 bases; unmatched bases: 7. Germline CDR1 reads LNHDA; CDR2 reads SQIVND (reference sequence). This CDR3 region has 15 residues. CDR3 in amino acids: CASSPGTSVLNEQFF. DNA of the CDR3: TGTGCCAGTAGTCCAGGGACTAGCGTCCTCAATGAGCAGTTCTTC.

This chain joins TRBV5-6 and TRBJ1-1; D gene uncertain. This CDR3 is 18 amino acids long. The V end was cut by 3 bases, the J end by 3 bases, with 24 bases between. Germline V gene sequence: CDR1 SGHDT, CDR2 YYEEEE. This chain's CDR3 is CASSSEERTPRPDTEAFF. The CDR3 coding sequence is TGTGCCAGCAGCTCTGAAGAGCGCACCCCGAGGCCGGACACTGAAGCTTTCTTT.

The rearrangement joins TRBV5-8 to TRBJ2-2, with a possible D match to TRBD2 (6 bases). Germline CDR1 and CDR2: SGHTS and YDEGEE. The V gene lost 0 bases and the J gene lost 4 bases, with 10 bases spanning the gap. The CDR3 is made up of 15 amino acids. The CDR3 bases are TGTGCCAGCAGCTTGGAGAGGGGAGGCACCGGGGAGCTGTTTTTT. Protein product: CASSLERGGTGELFF.

This clonotype was seen a handful of times. The genes are TRBV5-5 and TRBJ1-4; 12 nucleotides align to TRBD1. This CDR3 is built from 15 residues. The germline V gene has CDR1 SGHKS and CDR2 YYEKEE (reference sequence). The J segment lost 8 bases and the V segment lost 4 bases, leaving 6 bases of the junction unmatched. CDR3 nucleotides: TGTGCCAGCAGCCTGGGACAGGGGGCGTTCGAAAAACTGTTTTTT. It codes for CASSLGQGAFEKLFF. Supplemented by reference TRBV5-5 and TRBJ1-4, the full variable domain reads DAGVTQSPTHLIKTRGQQVTLRCSPISGHKSVSWYQQVLGQGPQFIFQYYEKEERGRGNFPDRFSARQFPNYSSELNVNALLLGDSALYLCASSLGQGAFEKLFFGSGTQLSVL.

This clonotype was seen repeatedly, ten times or more. The chain uses TRBV7-2 and TRBJ2-7; 9 bases are shared with TRBD2. The germline V gene encodes CDR1 SGHTA and CDR2 FQGNSA. CDR3 length: 14 amino acids. V lost 2 bases, J lost 6 bases, and 5 bases stayed unmatched. CDR3 sequence reads: CASSLNLAGREQYF. For the CDR3, the DNA is TGTGCCAGCAGCTTAAATCTAGCGGGACGCGAGCAGTACTTC.

This clonotype appeared once. The chain uses TRBV3-1 and TRBJ2-1; TRBD1 is a possible D gene (6 bases). CDR1 is LGHDT, CDR2 YNNKEL, per germline (reference sequence). There are 17 residues in the CDR3. V dropped 5 bases and J dropped 3 bases, with 20 bases sitting between them. DNA for the CDR3: TGTGCCAGCAGCTCAAACCGAGGGGGACCAAGCTACAATGAGCAGTTCTTC. As protein: CASSSNRGGPSYNEQFF.

This clonotype was picked up a small number of times. The chain joins TRBV15 to TRBJ2-1, with 9 positions matching TRBD1. The germline V gene has CDR1 LNHNV and CDR2 YYDKDF (reference sequence). Trimming removed 6 bases from V and 6 bases from J; junction bases left unmatched: 15. CDR3 length: 17 amino acids. This CDR3 is CATSYNRGLLTLNEQFF. For the CDR3, the DNA is TGTGCCACCAGTTATAACAGGGGGCTTCTCACCCTCAATGAGCAGTTCTTC.

This clonotype came up a few times. Mismatch with germline at one junction end may stem from a read error. This chain links TRBV4-1 with TRBJ2-5, with 11 bases that match TRBD2. There are 16 residues in the CDR3. Per the germline V gene, CDR1 is MGHRA and CDR2 is YSYEKL. CDR3 in amino acids: CASSHSTSGGEETQYF. CDR3 DNA: TGTGCCAGCAGCCACTCTACTAGCGGGGGAGAGGAGACCCAGTACTTC.

The genes are TRBV6-6 and TRBJ2-7, with D perhaps given as TRBD1 or TRBD2 (5 bases each). V was trimmed by 8 bases and J by 9 bases, leaving 11 bases between them. Looked up from germline, CDR1 is MNHNY and CDR2 is SVGAGI (reference sequence). The CDR3 is 10 residues long. The CDR3 loop reads CASQGSGQYF. CDR3 in DNA: TGTGCCAGCCAGGGCAGCGGGCAGTACTTC.

The J gene is TRBJ2-2, the V gene TRBV11-3; unclear D gene. CDR1 and CDR2 from the germline V gene are SGHNT and YENEEA. The V gene lost 0 bases and the J gene lost 9 bases, with 8 bases spanning the gap. The CDR3 extends over 13 amino acids. CDR3 DNA sequence: TGTGCCAGCAGCTTAGATCGCGGTAGGGAGCTGTTTTTT. Protein: CASSLDRGRELFF.

The rearrangement joins TRBV7-8 to TRBJ2-5; D perhaps matches TRBD2 (6 bases). Germline loops: CDR1 SGHVS, CDR2 FQNEAQ. V shed 0 bases and J shed 5 bases, with 10 bases lying between them. This CDR3 spans 14 amino acids. CDR3 sequence (DNA): TGTGCCAGCAGCTTAGCGGACTATTCGGAGACCCAGTACTTC. It translates to CASSLADYSETQYF.

CDR3 bases: TGTGCCATCAGTCCCAGCGGGCAGATTCAAGAGACCCAGTACTTC. It encodes CAISPSGQIQETQYF. The rearrangement uses TRBV10-3 and TRBJ2-5; a weak D match, TRBD2 (6 bases). The ends were cut back, 5 bases at V and 2 bases at J, with 15 bases in the middle. In germline, CDR1 is ENHRY, CDR2 SYGVKD. The CDR3 is 15 amino acids.

This chain uses TRBV12-3 or TRBV12-4 with TRBJ1-3; 7 nucleotides line up with TRBD1. The ends lost 6 bases at V and 0 bases at J; junction bases unmatched: 2. This CDR3 spans 14 amino acids. CDR3 DNA sequence: TGTGCCAGCAGGGGGGACAGCTCTGGAAACACCATATATTTT. The encoded protein is CASRGDSSGNTIYF.

This rearrangement joins TRBV7-2 to TRBJ2-1; D perhaps matches TRBD1 (6 bases). V lost 4 bases and J 4 bases, leaving 11 bases between the germline ends. Germline V CDR1 and CDR2: SGHTA, FQGNSA. The CDR3 totals 14 residues. CDR3 protein: CASSSQQGYNEQFF. Written as DNA, the CDR3 is TGTGCCAGCAGCTCTCAACAGGGTTACAATGAGCAGTTCTTC.

The chain recombines TRBV6-2 or TRBV6-3 with TRBJ2-3; TRBD2 agrees at 8 bases. Germline loops: CDR1 MNHEY, CDR2 SVGEGT. J gave up 6 bases and V 6 bases, and 8 bases lay outside the gene matches. This CDR3 comprises 14 residues. The CDR3 DNA reads as TGTGCCAGCAGAAGGAGCGGGAGCGCGGATACGCAGTATTTT. It encodes CASRRSGSADTQYF.

This chain joins TRBV6-2 or TRBV6-3 and TRBJ2-1; D is unresolved. CDR1 MNHEY and CDR2 SVGEGT come from the germline V gene. V was cut by 3 bases and J by 4 bases, with 13 bases left in between. The CDR3 is 15 residues long. The CDR3 region is CASSYGSLPYNEQFF. The CDR3 coding sequence is TGTGCCAGCAGTTATGGGTCTCTACCATACAATGAGCAGTTCTTC.

V and J are TRBV6-5 and TRBJ1-6, with unresolved D. V lost 0 bases and J lost 8, with 11 bases in between. This CDR3 contains 15 residues. The germline gives CDR1 MNHEY, CDR2 SVGAGI. CDR3 nucleotide sequence: TGTGCCAGCAGTTACTCGAAGCGTGGGGATTCACCCCTCCACTTT. The encoded protein is CASSYSKRGDSPLHF.

The chain recombines TRBV6-1 with TRBJ1-4; possibly TRBD1 for D (6 bases). Germline V gene sequence: CDR1 MNHNS, CDR2 SASEGT. The CDR3 spans 14 residues. Trimming removed 6 bases at V and 3 bases at J, with 11 bases between. This CDR3 reads CASRRRGSNEKLFF. The DNA of the CDR3 is TGTGCCAGCAGAAGAAGGGGGTCTAATGAAAAACTGTTTTTT.

The chain recombines TRBV6-1 with TRBJ1-1; the D is unclear. This CDR3 comprises 13 residues. Germline CDR1 MNHNS, CDR2 SASEGT. Deletions cut 6 bases from V and 2 bases from J, with 10 bases between. This CDR3 is CASRIHVNTEAFF. DNA for the CDR3: TGTGCCAGCAGGATACACGTAAACACTGAAGCTTTCTTT.

The chain uses TRBV6-5 and TRBJ1-1; D unclear. Per the germline V gene, CDR1 is MNHEY and CDR2 is SVGAGI. This CDR3 region has 14 residues. Trimming pared 5 bases from V and 7 bases from J, leaving 17 bases between. CDR3: CASSPTVASGEAFF. The CDR3, as DNA: TGTGCCAGCAGTCCGACGGTGGCTAGCGGTGAAGCTTTCTTT.